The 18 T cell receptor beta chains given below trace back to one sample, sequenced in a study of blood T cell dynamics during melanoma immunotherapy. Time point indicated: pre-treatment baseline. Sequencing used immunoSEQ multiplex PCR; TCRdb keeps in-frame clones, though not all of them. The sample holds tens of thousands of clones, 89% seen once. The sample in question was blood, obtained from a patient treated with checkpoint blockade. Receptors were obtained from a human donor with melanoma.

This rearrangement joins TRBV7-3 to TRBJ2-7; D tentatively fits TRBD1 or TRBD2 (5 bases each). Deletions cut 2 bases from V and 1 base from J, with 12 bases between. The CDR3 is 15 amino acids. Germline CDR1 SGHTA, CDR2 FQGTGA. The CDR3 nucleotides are TGTGCCAGCAGCTTAGTCTCGGGGCCTTCCTACGAGCAGTACTTC. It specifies CASSLVSGPSYEQYF.

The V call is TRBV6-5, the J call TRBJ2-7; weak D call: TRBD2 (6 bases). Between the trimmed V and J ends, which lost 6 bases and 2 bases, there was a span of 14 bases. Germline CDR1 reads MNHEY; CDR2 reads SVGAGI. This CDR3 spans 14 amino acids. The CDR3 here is CASRPPGLTYEQYF. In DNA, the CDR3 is TGTGCCAGCAGACCCCCGGGACTTACCTACGAGCAGTACTTC.

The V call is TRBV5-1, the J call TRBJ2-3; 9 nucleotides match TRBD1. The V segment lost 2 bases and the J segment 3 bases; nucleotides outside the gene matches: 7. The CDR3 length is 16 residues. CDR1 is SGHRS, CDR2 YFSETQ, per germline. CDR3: CASSFRGQGATDTQYF. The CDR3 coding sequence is TGCGCCAGCAGCTTTCGGGGACAGGGAGCAACAGATACGCAGTATTTT. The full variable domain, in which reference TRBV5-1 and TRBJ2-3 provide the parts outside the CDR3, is KAGVTQTPRYLIKTRGQQVTLSCSPISGHRSVSWYQQTPGQGLQFLFEYFSETQRNKGNFPGRFSGRQFSNSRSEMNVSTLELGDSALYLCASSFRGQGATDTQYFGPGTRLTVL.

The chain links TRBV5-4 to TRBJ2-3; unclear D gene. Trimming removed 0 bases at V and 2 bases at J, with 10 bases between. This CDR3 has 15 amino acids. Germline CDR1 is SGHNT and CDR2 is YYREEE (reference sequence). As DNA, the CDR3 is TGTGCCAGCAGCTTGGAGGCTGGATCCACAGATACGCAGTATTTT. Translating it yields CASSLEAGSTDTQYF.

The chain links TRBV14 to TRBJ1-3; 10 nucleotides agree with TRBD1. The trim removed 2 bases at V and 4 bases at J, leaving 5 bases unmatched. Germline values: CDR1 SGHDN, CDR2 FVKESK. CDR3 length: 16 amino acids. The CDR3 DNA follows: TGTGCCAGCAGCCAACCGGGACAGGGGTTCGGAAACACCATATATTTT. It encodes CASSQPGQGFGNTIYF.

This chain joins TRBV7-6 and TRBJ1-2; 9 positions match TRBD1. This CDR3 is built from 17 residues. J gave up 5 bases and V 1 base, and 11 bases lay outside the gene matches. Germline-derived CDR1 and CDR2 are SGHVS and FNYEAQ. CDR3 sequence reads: CASSLGPGGGTGYGYTF. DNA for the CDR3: TGTGCCAGCAGCTTAGGGCCAGGCGGCGGGACAGGGTATGGCTACACCTTC.

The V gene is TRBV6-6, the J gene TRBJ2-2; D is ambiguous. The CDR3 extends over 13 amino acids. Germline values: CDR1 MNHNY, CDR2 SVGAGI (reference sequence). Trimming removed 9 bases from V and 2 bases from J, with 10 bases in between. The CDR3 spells CASRLQNTGELFF. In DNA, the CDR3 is TGTGCCAGTCGATTACAAAACACCGGGGAGCTGTTTTTT.

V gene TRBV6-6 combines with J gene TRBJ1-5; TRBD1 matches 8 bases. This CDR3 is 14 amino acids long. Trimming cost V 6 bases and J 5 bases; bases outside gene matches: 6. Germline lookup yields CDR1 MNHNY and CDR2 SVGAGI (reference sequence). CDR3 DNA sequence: TGTGCCAGCAGCGACAGGGGACCGGATCAGCCCCAGCATTTT. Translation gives CASSDRGPDQPQHF.

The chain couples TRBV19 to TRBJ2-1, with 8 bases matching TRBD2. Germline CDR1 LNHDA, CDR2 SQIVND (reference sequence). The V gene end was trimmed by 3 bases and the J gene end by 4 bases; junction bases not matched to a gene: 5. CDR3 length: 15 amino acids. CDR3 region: CASSMSSGLYNEQFF. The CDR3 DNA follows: TGTGCCAGTAGTATGTCTAGCGGGTTGTACAATGAGCAGTTCTTC. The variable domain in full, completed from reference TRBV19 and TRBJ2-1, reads DGGITQSPKYLFRKEGQNVTLSCEQNLNHDAMYWYRQDPGQGLRLIYYSQIVNDFQKGDIAEGYSVSREKKESFPLTVTSAQKNPTAFYLCASSMSSGLYNEQFFGPGTRLTVL.

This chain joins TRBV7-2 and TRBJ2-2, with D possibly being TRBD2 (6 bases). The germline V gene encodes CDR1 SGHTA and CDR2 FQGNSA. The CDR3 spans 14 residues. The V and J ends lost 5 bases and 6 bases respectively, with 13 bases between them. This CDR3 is CASSPGVGSGELFF. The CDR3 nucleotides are TGTGCCAGCAGCCCGGGGGTCGGGTCCGGGGAGCTGTTTTTT.

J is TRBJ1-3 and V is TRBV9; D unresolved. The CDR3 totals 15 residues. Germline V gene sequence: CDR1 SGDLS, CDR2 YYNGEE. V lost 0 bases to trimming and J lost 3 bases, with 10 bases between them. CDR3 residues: CASSVAGAVGNTIYF. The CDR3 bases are TGTGCCAGCAGCGTAGCGGGTGCGGTTGGAAACACCATATATTTT.

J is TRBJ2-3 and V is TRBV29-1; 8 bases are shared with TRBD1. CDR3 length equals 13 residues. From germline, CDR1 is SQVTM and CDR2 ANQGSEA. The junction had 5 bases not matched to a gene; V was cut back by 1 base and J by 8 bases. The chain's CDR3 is CSVEGQGISTQYF. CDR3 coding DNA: TGCAGCGTTGAAGGACAGGGGATCTCTACGCAGTATTTT.

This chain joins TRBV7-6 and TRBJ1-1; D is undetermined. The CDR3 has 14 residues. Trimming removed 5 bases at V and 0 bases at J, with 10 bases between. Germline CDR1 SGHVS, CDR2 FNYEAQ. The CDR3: CASSRVGLNTEAFF. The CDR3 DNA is TGTGCCAGCAGCCGCGTAGGGTTGAACACTGAAGCTTTCTTT.

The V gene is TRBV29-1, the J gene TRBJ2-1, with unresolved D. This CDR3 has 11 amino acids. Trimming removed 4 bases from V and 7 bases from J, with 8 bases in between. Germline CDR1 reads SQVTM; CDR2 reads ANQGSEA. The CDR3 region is CSVATRNEQFF. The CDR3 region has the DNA TGCAGCGTTGCGACGAGGAATGAGCAGTTCTTC.

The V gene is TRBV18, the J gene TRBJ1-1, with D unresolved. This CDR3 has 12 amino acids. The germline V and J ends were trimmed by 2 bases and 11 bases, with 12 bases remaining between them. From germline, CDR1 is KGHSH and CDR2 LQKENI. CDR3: CASSPSGVGAFF. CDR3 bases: TGTGCCAGCTCACCAAGCGGGGTTGGGGCTTTCTTT.

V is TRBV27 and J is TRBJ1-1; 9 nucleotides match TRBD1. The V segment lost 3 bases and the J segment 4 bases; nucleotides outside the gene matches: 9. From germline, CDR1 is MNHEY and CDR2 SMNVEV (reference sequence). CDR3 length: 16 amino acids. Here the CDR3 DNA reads TGTGCCAGCAGTTTCACGGGACAGGGCCGGAGCACTGAAGCTTTCTTT. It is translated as CASSFTGQGRSTEAFF.

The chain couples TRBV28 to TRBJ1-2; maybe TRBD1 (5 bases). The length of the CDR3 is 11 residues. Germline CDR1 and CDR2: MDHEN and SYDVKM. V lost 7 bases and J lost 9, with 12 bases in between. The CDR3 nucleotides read TGTGCCAGCAATCAGATGGGGCGCTACACCTTC. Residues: CASNQMGRYTF.

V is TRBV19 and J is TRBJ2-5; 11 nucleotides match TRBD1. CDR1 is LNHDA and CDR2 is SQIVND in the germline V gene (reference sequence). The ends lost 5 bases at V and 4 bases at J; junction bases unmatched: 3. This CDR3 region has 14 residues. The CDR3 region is CASSSGTGGETQYF. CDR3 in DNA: TGTGCCAGTAGTTCCGGGACAGGGGGAGAGACCCAGTACTTC.